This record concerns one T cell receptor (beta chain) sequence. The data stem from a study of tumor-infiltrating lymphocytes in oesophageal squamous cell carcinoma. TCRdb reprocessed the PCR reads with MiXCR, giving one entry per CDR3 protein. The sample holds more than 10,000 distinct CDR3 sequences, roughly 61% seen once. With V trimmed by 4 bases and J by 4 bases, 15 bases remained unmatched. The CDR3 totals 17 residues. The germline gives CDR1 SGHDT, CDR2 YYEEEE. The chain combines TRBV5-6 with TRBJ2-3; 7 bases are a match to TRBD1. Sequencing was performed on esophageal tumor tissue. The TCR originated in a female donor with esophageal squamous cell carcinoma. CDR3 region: CASSARQGAAVADTQYF. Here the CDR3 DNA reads TGTGCCAGCAGCGCGCGACAGGGAGCGGCGGTGGCAGATACGCAGTATTTT.